Each of the 7 T cell receptor beta chains below was sequenced from the same sample in a study of naive and memory T cell subsets. Both TRBC1 and TRBC2 were covered by a beta constant-region primer of two equimolar oligonucleotides. TCRdb processed the UMI-ligation and nested PCR reads anew with MiXCR; each CDR3 protein has one entry. Of approximately 82,000 distinct CDR3 sequences in the sample, more than 6.5% were seen once. Sequencing used central memory CD4+ T cells from blood. These receptor sequences come from a human donor in good health.

This clonotype was found a few times. J is TRBJ1-3 and V is TRBV29-1, with 7 bases fitting TRBD1. The CDR3 extends over 13 amino acids. With 6 bases clipped from V and 4 bases from J, the junction kept 6 bases outside the gene matches. Germline CDR1 is SQVTM and CDR2 is ANQGSEA. The CDR3 DNA sequence: TGCAGCGTGACAGGGCTTGGAGGAAACACCATATATTTT. Its translation: CSVTGLGGNTIYF. The whole variable domain, filled in from reference TRBV29-1 and TRBJ1-3, reads SAVISQKPSRDICQRGTSLTIQCQVDSQVTMMFWYRQQPGQSLTLIATANQGSEATYESGFVIDKFPISRPNLTFSTLTVSNMSPEDSSIYLCSVTGLGGNTIYFGEGSWLTVV.

This clonotype has a handful of counts. This chain links TRBV4-3 with TRBJ2-1, with 7 bases lining up with TRBD2. The CDR3 contains 16 residues. The ends lost 3 bases at V and 4 bases at J; junction bases unmatched: 9. In germline, CDR1 is LGHNA, CDR2 YSLEER. In nucleotides, the CDR3 is TGCGCCAGCAGCCACCTGACTAGCCCGAAGTACAATGAGCAGTTCTTC. Encoded protein: CASSHLTSPKYNEQFF.

This clonotype was picked up one time. This may stem from a read error, because a much larger clone lies one nucleotide away. The chain combines TRBV19 with TRBJ1-5; a possible D gene is TRBD1 (5 bases). V gave up 5 bases and J gave up 1 base, with 15 bases separating them. Germline V gene sequence: CDR1 LNHDA, CDR2 SQIVND (reference sequence). The CDR3 is 16 amino acids. CDR3 bases: TGTGCCAGTAGTCCCCTGGGTCAGGGCAGCAATCAGCCCCAGCATTTT. Residues: CASSPLGQGSNQPQHF.

This clonotype showed up just a few times. The chain recombines TRBV24-1 with TRBJ2-5; 8 nucleotides line up with TRBD1. Trimming removed 9 bases from V and 6 bases from J; junction bases left unmatched: 8. This CDR3 has 13 amino acids. From germline, CDR1 is KGHDR and CDR2 SFDVKD. The CDR3 is CATAEQGVKTQYF. The DNA of the CDR3 is TGTGCCACCGCGGAACAGGGGGTGAAGACCCAGTACTTC.

Many counts were recorded for this clonotype. The rearrangement joins TRBV27 to TRBJ1-2, with a possible D match to TRBD1 (5 bases). Germline values: CDR1 MNHEY, CDR2 SMNVEV (reference sequence). V was pared by 3 bases and J by 1 base, with 15 bases between. This CDR3 spans 16 amino acids. CDR3 protein: CASSLGQGKGNYGYTF. CDR3 nucleotide sequence: TGTGCCAGCAGTTTGGGCCAGGGCAAGGGTAACTATGGCTACACCTTC.

This clonotype showed up many times. The chain has TRBV20-1 and TRBJ2-1; TRBD2 aligns across 8 bases. Germline V lookup: CDR1 DFQATT, CDR2 SNEGSKA (reference sequence). The CDR3 length is 14 residues. V lost 2 bases, J lost 2 bases, and 2 bases stayed unmatched. The CDR3, as DNA: TGCAGTGCTAGACCTAGCGGGCCCTACAATGAGCAGTTCTTC. Translation gives CSARPSGPYNEQFF.

This clonotype has only a few counts. The rearrangement joins TRBV20-1 to TRBJ1-5; D perhaps matches TRBD1 (6 bases). Germline lookup yields CDR1 DFQATT and CDR2 SNEGSKA (reference sequence). V dropped 4 bases and J dropped 5 bases, with 18 bases sitting between them. This CDR3 region has 15 residues. The CDR3 loop is CSATPGGREDQPQHF. CDR3 coding DNA: TGCAGTGCTACCCCCGGGGGCAGGGAGGATCAGCCCCAGCATTTT.